The present T cell receptor beta chain was sequenced within a study of Graves' ophthalmopathy and Graves' hyperthyroidism. About the study: Sampling took place at initial diagnosis, with peripheral blood obtained before any treatment.

Study-wide results and caveats: Using 13 signatures, a model distinguished ophthalmopathy from stable hyperthyroidism, reaching around 90% sensitivity and about 81% specificity. Most thyroid clonotypes expanded beyond 0.001 frequency were also found in blood.

None of the included patients had other autoimmune diseases, uncontrolled infections, pregnancy or lactation, as these led to exclusion. On this clonotype: Its antigen is currently unknown.

Amplification of the TCR beta CDR3 regions used RNA transcripts (as template). Second-round multiplex PCR came after a first-round RT-PCR that employed HTBI primers. From the multiplex PCR reads, TCRdb called clonotypes with MiXCR, one entry per CDR3 protein. Of around 670,000 distinct CDR3 sequences in the sample, approximately 40% were seen once. CDR3 size: 15 residues. V dropped 5 bases and J dropped 3 bases, with 11 bases sitting between them. Germline V CDR1 and CDR2: SGHTA, FQGTGA. This TCR came from an adult man with Graves' ophthalmopathy. Sequences were obtained from peripheral blood. This rearrangement joins TRBV7-3 to TRBJ2-6; D might be TRBD2 (5 bases). CDR3 sequence (DNA): TGTGCCAGCAGCGTTGAGGGCTTTGGGGCCAACGTCCTGACTTTC. Translation gives CASSVEGFGANVLTF.